This T cell receptor (beta chain) stems from a study of T cell changes during pregnancy in multiple sclerosis. Here immunoSEQ multiplex PCR was the method, and the copy in TCRdb shows in-frame clones only, minus some. The sample contains roughly 60,000 clones, 93% of which appear only once. CDR3 size: 16 residues. The chain has TRBV21-1 and TRBJ1-1; the table's D call, TRBD1, was not checked against the DNA. TRBV21-1 is deemed a pseudogene. This material consisted of CD4+ T cells from peripheral blood mononuclear cells, taken before pregnancy. This TCR was sampled from a female donor with multiple sclerosis, enrolled in a pregnancy study. CDR3 nucleotide sequence: TGTGCCACCACGGATCGACAGGGGGCGCATGACACTGAAGCTTTCTTT. Translated: CATTDRQGAHDTEAFF.